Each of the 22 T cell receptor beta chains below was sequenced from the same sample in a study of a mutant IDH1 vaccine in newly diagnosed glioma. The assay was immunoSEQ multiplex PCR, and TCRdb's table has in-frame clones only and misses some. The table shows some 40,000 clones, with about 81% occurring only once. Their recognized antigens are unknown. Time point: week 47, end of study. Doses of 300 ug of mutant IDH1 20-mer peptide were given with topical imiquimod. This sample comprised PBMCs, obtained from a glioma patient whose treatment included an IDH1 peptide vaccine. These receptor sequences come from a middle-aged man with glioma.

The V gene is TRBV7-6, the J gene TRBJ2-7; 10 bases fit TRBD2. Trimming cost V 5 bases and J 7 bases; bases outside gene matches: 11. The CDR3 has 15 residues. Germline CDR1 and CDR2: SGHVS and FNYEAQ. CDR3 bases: TGTGCCAGCAGCGTTAGACTAGCGGGTTCACGGGAGCAGTACTTC. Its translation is CASSVRLAGSREQYF.

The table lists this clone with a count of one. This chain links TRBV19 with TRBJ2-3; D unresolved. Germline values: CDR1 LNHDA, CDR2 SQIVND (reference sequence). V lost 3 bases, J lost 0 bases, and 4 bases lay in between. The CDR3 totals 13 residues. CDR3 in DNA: TGTGCCAGTAGTATCGGGAGCACAGATACGCAGTATTTT. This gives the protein CASSIGSTDTQYF.

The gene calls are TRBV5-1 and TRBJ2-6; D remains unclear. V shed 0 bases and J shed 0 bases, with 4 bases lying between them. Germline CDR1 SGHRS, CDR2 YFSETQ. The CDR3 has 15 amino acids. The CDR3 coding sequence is TGCGCCAGCAGCTTGGCGATCTCTGGGGCCAACGTCCTGACTTTC. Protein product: CASSLAISGANVLTF.

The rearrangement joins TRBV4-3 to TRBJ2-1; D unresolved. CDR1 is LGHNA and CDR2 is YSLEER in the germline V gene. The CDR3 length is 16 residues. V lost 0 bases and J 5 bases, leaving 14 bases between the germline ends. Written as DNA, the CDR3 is TGCGCCAGCAGCCAAGAAGTTAGGCTGGCGGACAATGAGCAGTTCTTC. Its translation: CASSQEVRLADNEQFF.

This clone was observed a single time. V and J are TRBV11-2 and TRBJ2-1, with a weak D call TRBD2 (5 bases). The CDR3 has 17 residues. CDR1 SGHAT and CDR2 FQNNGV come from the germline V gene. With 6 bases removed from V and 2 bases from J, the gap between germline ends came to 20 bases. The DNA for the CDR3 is TGTGCCAGCAGTAAATGGGCAGGACGGAGGACCTACAATGAGCAGTTCTTC. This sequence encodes CASSKWAGRRTYNEQFF. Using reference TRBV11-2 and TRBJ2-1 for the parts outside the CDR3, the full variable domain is EAGVAQSPRYKIIEKRQSVAFWCNPISGHATLYWYQQILGQGPKLLIQFQNNGVVDDSQLPKDRFSAERLKGVDSTLKIQPAKLEDSAVYLCASSKWAGRRTYNEQFFGPGTRLTVL.

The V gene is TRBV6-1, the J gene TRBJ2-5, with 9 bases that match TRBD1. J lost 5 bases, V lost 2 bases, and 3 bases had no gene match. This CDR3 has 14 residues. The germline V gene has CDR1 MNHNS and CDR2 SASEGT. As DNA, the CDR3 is TGTGCCAGCAGTGAAAGGGACAGGGTGGAGACCCAGTACTTC. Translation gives CASSERDRVETQYF.

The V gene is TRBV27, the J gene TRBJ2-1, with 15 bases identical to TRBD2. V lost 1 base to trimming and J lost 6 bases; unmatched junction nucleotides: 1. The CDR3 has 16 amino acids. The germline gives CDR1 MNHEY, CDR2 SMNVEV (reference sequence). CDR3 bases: TGTGCCAGCAGTTTATGGACTAGCGGGAGGGCCAATGAGCAGTTCTTC. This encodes CASSLWTSGRANEQFF.

The DNA for the CDR3 is TGCGCCAGCAGCCTAGAAGCGGGACTAGCGGGAGTAGGGGAGCTGTTTTTT. Residues: CASSLEAGLAGVGELFF. The genes are TRBV5-1 and TRBJ2-2; 14 bases fit TRBD2. After removal of 4 bases from V and 8 bases from J, the junction contained 10 bases not matched to a gene. CDR3 length equals 17 residues. The germline gives CDR1 SGHRS, CDR2 YFSETQ.

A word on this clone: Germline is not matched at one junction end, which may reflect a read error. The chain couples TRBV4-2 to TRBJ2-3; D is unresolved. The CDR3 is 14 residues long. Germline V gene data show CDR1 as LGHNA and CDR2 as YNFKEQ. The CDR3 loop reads CASSQDRASDAQYF. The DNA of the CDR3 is TGTGCCAGCAGCCAAGATCGGGCATCAGATGCGCAGTATTTT.

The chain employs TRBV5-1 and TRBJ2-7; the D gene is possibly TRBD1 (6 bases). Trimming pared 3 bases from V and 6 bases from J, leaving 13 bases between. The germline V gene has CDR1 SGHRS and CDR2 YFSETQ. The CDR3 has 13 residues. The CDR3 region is CASSSTTGSEQYF. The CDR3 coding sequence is TGCGCCAGCAGCTCTACCACAGGGAGCGAGCAGTACTTC. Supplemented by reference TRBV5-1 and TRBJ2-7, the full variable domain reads KAGVTQTPRYLIKTRGQQVTLSCSPISGHRSVSWYQQTPGQGLQFLFEYFSETQRNKGNFPGRFSGRQFSNSRSEMNVSTLELGDSALYLCASSSTTGSEQYFGPGTRLTVT.

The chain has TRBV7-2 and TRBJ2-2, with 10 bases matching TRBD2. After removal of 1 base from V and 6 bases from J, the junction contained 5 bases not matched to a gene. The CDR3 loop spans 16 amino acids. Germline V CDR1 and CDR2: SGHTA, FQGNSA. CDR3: CASSLGSSGSPGELFF. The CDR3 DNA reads TGTGCCAGCAGCTTAGGCTCTAGCGGGAGTCCCGGGGAGCTGTTTTTT.

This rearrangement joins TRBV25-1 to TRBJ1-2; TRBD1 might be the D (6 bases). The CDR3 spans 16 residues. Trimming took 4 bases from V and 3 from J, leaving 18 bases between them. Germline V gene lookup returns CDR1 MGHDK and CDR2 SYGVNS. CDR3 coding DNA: TGTGCCAGCAGTGCGACAGGTACCCCGGGGGACTATGGCTACACCTTC. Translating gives CASSATGTPGDYGYTF.

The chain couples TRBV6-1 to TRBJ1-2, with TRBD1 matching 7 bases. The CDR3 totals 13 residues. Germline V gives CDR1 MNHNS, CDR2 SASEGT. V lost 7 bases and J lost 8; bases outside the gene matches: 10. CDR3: CASTNRQGFGYTF. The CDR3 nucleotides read TGTGCCAGCACGAACAGACAGGGCTTCGGCTACACCTTC.

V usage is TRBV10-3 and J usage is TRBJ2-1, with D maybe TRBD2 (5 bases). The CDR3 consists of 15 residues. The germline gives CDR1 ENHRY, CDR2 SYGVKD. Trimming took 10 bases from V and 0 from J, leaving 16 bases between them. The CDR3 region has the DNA TGTGCCACCAGAGCGGACTTGAACTCCTACAATGAGCAGTTCTTC. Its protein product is CATRADLNSYNEQFF.

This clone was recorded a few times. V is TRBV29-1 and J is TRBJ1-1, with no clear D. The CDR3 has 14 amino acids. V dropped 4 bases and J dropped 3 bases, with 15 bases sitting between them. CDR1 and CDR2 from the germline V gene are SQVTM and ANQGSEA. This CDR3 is CSVVLGGFDTEAFF. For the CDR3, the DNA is TGCAGCGTTGTACTCGGAGGGTTCGACACTGAAGCTTTCTTT.

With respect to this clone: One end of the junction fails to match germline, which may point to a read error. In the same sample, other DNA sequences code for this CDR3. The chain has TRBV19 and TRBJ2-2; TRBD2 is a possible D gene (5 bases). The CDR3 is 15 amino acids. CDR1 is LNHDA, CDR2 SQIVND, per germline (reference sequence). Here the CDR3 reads CASSIGRPNTGELFF. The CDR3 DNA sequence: TGTGCCAGTAGTATCGGTAGACCGAACACCGGGGAACTGTTTTTT. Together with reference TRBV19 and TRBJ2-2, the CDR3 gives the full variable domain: DGGITQSPKYLFRKEGQNVTLSCEQNLNHDAMYWYRQDPGQGLRLIYYSQIVNDFQKGDIAEGYSVSREKKESFPLTVTSAQKNPTAFYLCASSIGRPNTGELFFGEGSRLTVL.

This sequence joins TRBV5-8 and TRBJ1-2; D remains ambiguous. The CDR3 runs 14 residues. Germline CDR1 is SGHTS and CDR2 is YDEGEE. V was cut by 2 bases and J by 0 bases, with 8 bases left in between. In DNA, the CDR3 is TGTGCCAGCAGCTTCCCGATAGCTAACTATGGCTACACCTTC. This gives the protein CASSFPIANYGYTF.

The CDR3 nucleotides are TGTGCCTGGAGTGCGGGACAGGGGGCGGGAGAGACCCAGTACTTC. It is translated as CAWSAGQGAGETQYF. The chain carries TRBV30 and TRBJ2-5; TRBD1 aligns across 12 bases. Looked up from germline, CDR1 is GTSNPN and CDR2 is SVGIG (reference sequence). The V gene end was trimmed by 1 base and the J gene end by 4 bases; junction bases not matched to a gene: 4. There are 15 residues in the CDR3.

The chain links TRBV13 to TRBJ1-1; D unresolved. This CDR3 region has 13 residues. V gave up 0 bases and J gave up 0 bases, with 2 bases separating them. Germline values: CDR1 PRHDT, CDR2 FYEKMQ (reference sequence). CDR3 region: CASSLGMNTEAFF. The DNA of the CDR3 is TGTGCCAGCAGCTTAGGCATGAACACTGAAGCTTTCTTT.

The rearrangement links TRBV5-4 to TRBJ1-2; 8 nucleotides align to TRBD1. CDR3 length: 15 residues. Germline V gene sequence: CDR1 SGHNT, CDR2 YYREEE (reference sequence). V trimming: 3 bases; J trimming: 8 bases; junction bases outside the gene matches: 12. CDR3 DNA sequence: TGTGCCAGCAGCTCAACGACAGGGGTGGCGCGGGGCTACACCTTC. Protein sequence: CASSSTTGVARGYTF.

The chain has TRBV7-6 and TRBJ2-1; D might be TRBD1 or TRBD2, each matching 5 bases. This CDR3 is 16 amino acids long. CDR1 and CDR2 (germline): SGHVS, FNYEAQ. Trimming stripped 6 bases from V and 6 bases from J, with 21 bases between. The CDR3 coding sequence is TGTGCCAGCAGTCTGCCCGGGGACCCGGCCACCAATGAGCAGTTCTTC. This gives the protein CASSLPGDPATNEQFF.

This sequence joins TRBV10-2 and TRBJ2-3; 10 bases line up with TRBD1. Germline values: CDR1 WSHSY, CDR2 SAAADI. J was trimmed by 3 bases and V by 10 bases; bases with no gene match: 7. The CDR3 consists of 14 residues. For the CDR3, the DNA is TGCGCCACCCGGGACAGGGGTGTGACAGATACGCAGTATTTT. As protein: CATRDRGVTDTQYF.